The entry that follows covers one T cell receptor (beta chain) sequence. The data derive from a study of blood T cell repertoires in COVID-19. As handled by the study authors: Nucleated cell counts were estimated from reference gene primer amplification. The method was immunoSEQ multiplex PCR; TCRdb's version includes in-frame clones alone and lacks a portion of them. V and J calls and clone size are copied from that table; D and trimming were computed from the DNA. The sample holds roughly 140,000 clones; just under 85% are singletons and the top ten take 2.5% to 3%. The CDR3 is made up of 16 amino acids. Trimming took 5 bases from V and 4 from J; bases not matched to a gene: 8. Germline V gene sequence: CDR1 LNHDA, CDR2 SQIVND (reference sequence).

The chain employs TRBV19 and TRBJ2-2; 9 nucleotides agree with TRBD1. The TCR comes from a middle-aged woman with active or convalescent COVID-19. Sequenced: peripheral blood. The CDR3 DNA reads TGTGCCAGTAGTCCCGTCGGACAGGGGTTCACCGGGGAGCTGTTTTTT. Translating it yields CASSPVGQGFTGELFF.